This is a list of T cell receptor beta chains from one sample in a study of T cell responses to AZD1222 COVID-19 vaccine. Clones were sequenced by immunoSEQ multiplex PCR, and TCRdb holds only the in-frame ones, with some missing. This table holds around 250,000 clones, approximately 93% found once. The sequenced sample was peripheral blood, obtained on day 0 of AZD1222 vaccination. The receptors were gathered from an adult in good health. CDR3s include the opening cysteine and the closing phenylalanine or tryptophan. Each record gives: clone size, CDR3 length, V gene, J gene, D gene, CDR3 DNA, CDR3 protein. D genes are given only for firm matches. A clone size is listed for some rows: how often the clone was seen (once, few, many), or a class if it is expanded.

>.|13|TRBV7-3|TRBJ2-7|TRBD1
TGTGCCAGCAGTCGCGGACAGGGCAGGGAGCAGTACTTC
CASSRGQGREQYF
>.|13|TRBV9|TRBJ1-2|TRBD1
TGTGCCAGCAGCGGACAGGGGGATCTTGGCTACACCTTC
CASSGQGDLGYTF
>.|14|TRBV28|TRBJ2-7|.
TGTGCCAGCATCTCCGATGTGGGGGGCTACGAGCAGTACTTC
CASISDVGGYEQYF
>once|16|TRBV19|TRBJ1-1|TRBD1
TGTGCCAGTAGTCTCCGGACAGGAGCCATGAACACTGAAGCTTTCTTT
CASSLRTGAMNTEAFF
>.|16|TRBV4-1|TRBJ2-2|.
TGCGCCAGCAGCCAAGCTCCCCGGCGGAACACCGGGGAGCTGTTTTTT
CASSQAPRRNTGELFF
>.|11|TRBV29-1|TRBJ1-1|.
TGCAGCGTTGGGTGGGGCACTGAAGCTTTCTTT
CSVGWGTEAFF
>.|11|TRBV6-5|TRBJ2-3|.
TGTGCCATCTCCACCGTAGGGACGCAGTATTTT
CAISTVGTQYF
>.|13|TRBV14|TRBJ2-1|.
TGTGCCAGCAGCCAAGCAAGCTATAGGGAGCAGTTCTTC
CASSQASYREQFF
>.|16|TRBV6-1|TRBJ1-1|.
TGTGCCAGCAGTGAAGCGCTTCGGCGGGAGAACACTGAAGCTTTCTTT
CASSEALRRENTEAFF
>.|16|TRBV13|TRBJ2-3|.
TGTGCCAGCAGCCTAGTGAGGGGACCCTACACAGATACGCAGTATTTT
CASSLVRGPYTDTQYF
>.|16|TRBV5-4|TRBJ2-3|.
TGTGCCAGCAGCTTGTATGCTGGGGGGCGCACAGATACGCAGTATTTT
CASSLYAGGRTDTQYF
>.|16|TRBV5-1|TRBJ1-4|.
TGCGCCAGCAGCTTGGGGTTCCAGGACTCTAATGAAAAACTGTTTTTT
CASSLGFQDSNEKLFF
>.|13|TRBV4-2|TRBJ2-1|.
TGTGCCAGCAGCCTCCAGGTGAACGGTGAGCAGTTCTTC
CASSLQVNGEQFF
>.|13|TRBV5-4|TRBJ1-2|.
TGTGCCAGCAGCTTGGGGGGTTTGCATGGCTACACCTTC
CASSLGGLHGYTF
>.|13|TRBV28|TRBJ1-2|TRBD1
TGTGCCAGCAGTTTAAGACAGGGCCGGGGCTACACCTTC
CASSLRQGRGYTF
>.|16|TRBV7-8|TRBJ2-5|TRBD2
TGTGCCAGCAGCAGCCTCCTAGCGGATGCGATGGAGACCCAGTACTTC
CASSSLLADAMETQYF
>.|18|TRBV7-2|TRBJ2-1|TRBD2
TGTGCCAGCAGCTTAGGGAGGGTAGCGGGAGGGGTAGGCAATGAGCAGTTCTTC
CASSLGRVAGGVGNEQFF
>.|14|TRBV6-5|TRBJ1-4|.
TGTGCCAGCAGTCGGGAGGTCAGTAATGAAAAACTGTTTTTT
CASSREVSNEKLFF
>.|15|TRBV27|TRBJ2-1|.
TGTGCCAGCAGTCCACGGGACTCCGAGGGGGATGAGCAGTTCTTC
CASSPRDSEGDEQFF
>.|18|TRBV24-1|TRBJ2-1|TRBD2
TGTGCCACCAGTGGCCCCACTCGACTAGCCCCCGGGTCCAATGAGCAGTTCTTC
CATSGPTRLAPGSNEQFF
>once|11|TRBV2|TRBJ2-3|.
TGTGCCAGCAGTGCAGCGGATACGCAGTATTTT
CASSAADTQYF
>.|15|TRBV7-8|TRBJ1-6|TRBD1
TGTGCCAGCAGCTTAGCGCTCAGGGGGAATTCACCCCTCCACTTT
CASSLALRGNSPLHF
>.|16|TRBV10-3|TRBJ2-6|.
TGTGCCATCAGTGAGGGGCTAAAAGGGGGGGCCAACGTCCTGACTTTC
CAISEGLKGGANVLTF
>.|14|TRBV7-2|TRBJ1-1|.
TGTGCCAGCAGCTTAGGGCAGTTGAACACTGAAGCTTTCTTT
CASSLGQLNTEAFF
>once|15|TRBV5-1|TRBJ1-1|.
TGCGCCAGCAGCCACACAGAGCTTTTGAACACTGAAGCTTTCTTT
CASSHTELLNTEAFF
>.|14|TRBV21-1|TRBJ2-5|.
TGTGCCAGCAGCACTCCGGGGGGCAGGAAGACCCAGTACTTC
CASSTPGGRKTQYF
>few|12|TRBV29-1|TRBJ1-1|.
TGCAGCGTTGAATTCTCGGGGTCTGAAGCTTTCTTT
CSVEFSGSEAFF
>.|13|TRBV15|TRBJ1-1|.
TGTGCCACCAGCAGAGTAGGGCCAAACCAAGCTTTCTTT
CATSRVGPNQAFF
>.|15|TRBV9|TRBJ2-4|TRBD1
TGTGCCAGCAGCGTAGAAGGGGGCGGCAATAACATTCAGTACTTC
CASSVEGGGNNIQYF
>.|14|TRBV28|TRBJ1-6|.
TGTGCCAGCAGTACCGACAAGGGGGATTCACCCCTCCACTTT
CASSTDKGDSPLHF
>.|15|TRBV7-3|TRBJ1-1|.
TGTGCCAGCAGCTTAATGGGGGGGATGAACACTGAAGCTTTCTTT
CASSLMGGMNTEAFF
>.|18|TRBV5-1|TRBJ1-6|TRBD1
TGCGCCAGCAGCTTGGCCGGGGAGACAGGGGGCGGGATTTCACCCCTCCACTTT
CASSLAGETGGGISPLHF
>.|12|TRBV27|TRBJ2-3|.
TGTGCCAGCAGTTTATTGGGGGATACGCAGTATTTT
CASSLLGDTQYF
>.|13|TRBV18|TRBJ1-6|TRBD1
TGTGCCAGCAAGGACAGGAATGGGTCACCCCTCCACTTT
CASKDRNGSPLHF
>once|15|TRBV3-1/TRBV3-2|TRBJ2-3|TRBD2
TGTGCCAGCAGACCCAGCGGGGGGAGGCTAGATACGCAGTATTTT
CASRPSGGRLDTQYF
>.|17|TRBV19|TRBJ2-5|TRBD2
TGTGCCAGTAGTATAGTGGCTAGCGGAGGTCCCCAAGAGACCCAGTACTTC
CASSIVASGGPQETQYF
>.|13|TRBV2|TRBJ1-5|.
TGTGCCAGCAGGGACCGAGAAGTTCAGCCCCAGCATTTT
CASRDREVQPQHF
>.|17|TRBV7-3|TRBJ2-7|.
TGTGCCAGCAGCTTAACCCCTGTGGGGTTCCACTCCTACGAGCAGTACTTC
CASSLTPVGFHSYEQYF
>.|15|TRBV2|TRBJ2-7|TRBD1
TGTGCCAGCAGGATGACTCCGACAGGGATTGACGAGCAGTACTTC
CASRMTPTGIDEQYF
>.|15|TRBV19|TRBJ1-5|TRBD1
TGTGCCAGTAACACCGGACAGGGTGCGTATCAGCCCCAGCATTTT
CASNTGQGAYQPQHF
>.|14|TRBV5-1|TRBJ1-4|.
TGCGCCAGCAGCTTGGGCCAGGGCTATGAAAAACTGTTTTTT
CASSLGQGYEKLFF
>.|11|TRBV14|TRBJ1-1|.
TGTGCCAGCAGCCAAAGTAGAAAAGCTTTCTTT
CASSQSRKAFF
>.|15|TRBV27|TRBJ2-7|.
TGTGCCAGCAGTTTAGCCCAGGGTAGTCGATACGAGCAGTACTTC
CASSLAQGSRYEQYF
>.|11|TRBV20-1|TRBJ2-5|.
TGCAGTGCAAACAGGGTTGAGACCCAGTACTTC
CSANRVETQYF
>.|14|TRBV25-1|TRBJ2-1|TRBD2
TGTGCCAGCACACTAGCGGGGCCGGGGAATGAGCAGTTCTTC
CASTLAGPGNEQFF
>.|16|TRBV9|TRBJ1-6|TRBD1
TGTGCCAGCAGCGCCCATGGGGGAGGGGGCGGTTCACCCCTCCACTTT
CASSAHGGGGGSPLHF
>.|16|TRBV19|TRBJ2-3|.
TGTGCCAGTAGTCCCGGCGAGGGACTTCACACAGATACGCAGTATTTT
CASSPGEGLHTDTQYF
>.|14|TRBV4-1|TRBJ1-1|.
TGCGCCAGCAGCCATCCAGTTTTGAACACTGAAGCTTTCTTT
CASSHPVLNTEAFF
>few|14|TRBV5-4|TRBJ1-1|TRBD1
TGTGCCAGCAGCCTGGACAGGATGAACACTGAAGCTTTCTTT
CASSLDRMNTEAFF
>.|15|TRBV18|TRBJ2-3|.
TGTGCCAGCTCCCCGGCGTCTAGCGGCACAGATACGCAGTATTTT
CASSPASSGTDTQYF
>.|16|TRBV28|TRBJ2-7|TRBD1
TGTGCCAGCAGTCCCTGGCTAAGGGCAGGGGGCTACGAGCAGTACTTC
CASSPWLRAGGYEQYF